The sequence of this T cell receptor (beta chain) was determined in a study of immune evolution from preneoplasia to lung adenocarcinoma. A remark on this clone: No antigen is known for it.

Only in-frame clones appear in the TCRdb table, and some are missing; sequencing was by immunoSEQ multiplex PCR. This table has about 14,000 clones, 85% appearing once. Study findings and constraints: Normal lung had the highest top T cell clone frequencies.

This receptor was identified in a donor aged 70 or older with lung adenocarcinoma. The sequenced sample consisted of FFPE lung adenocarcinoma in situ tissue.

The DNA for the CDR3 is TGTGCCAGCGGGGGTTGGAACACTGAAGCTTTCTTT. It codes for CASGGWNTEAFF. This chain joins TRBV6-5 and TRBJ1-1; TRBD1 is a possible D gene (5 bases). Germline values: CDR1 MNHEY, CDR2 SVGAGI. The CDR3 is 12 amino acids. V was trimmed by 8 bases and J by 1 base, leaving 8 bases between them.